The sequence of this TCR beta chain was determined in a study of response to subunit inactivated influenza vaccine. A single record per CDR3 protein comes from TCRdb applying MiXCR to the RT-PCR reads. The table lists about 700,000 distinct CDR3 sequences, over 11% of them singletons. Findings and limits, study-wide: With each seasonal influenza vaccination, the authors suggested, few new T cells are recruited.

Turning to this clonotype: The antigen is not known.

This TCR came from a man aged 50 to 59 who received an inactivated influenza vaccine. The sample here was PBMCs from blood, taken 14 to 15 days before vaccination.

DNA of the CDR3: TGCAGTGCTAGGGAACAAGCGGATGACTACGAGCAGTACTTC. It translates to CSAREQADDYEQYF. This chain uses TRBV20-1 with TRBJ2-7, with D perhaps TRBD2 (5 bases). Deletions cut 3 bases from V and 3 bases from J, with 15 bases between. The CDR3 spans 14 residues. Germline V CDR1 and CDR2: DFQATT, SNEGSKA (reference sequence).